This T cell receptor (beta chain) was recovered during a study of T cell repertoires in cytomegalovirus infection. Study as a whole: Peptides in the study included HLA-C-restricted and HLA-B-restricted CMV epitopes. Evidence of both CMV infection and a matching HLA type came from public TCR beta signatures.

Findings and limits, study-wide: Ex vivo, HLA-C-restricted CMV-specific TCR beta clonotypes prevailed over the rest of the response. Summed frequency of shared TCR beta families picked out CMV carriers who also had the relevant HLA.

On this clonotype: Its cognate antigen is unknown.

Each CDR3 protein gets one entry after TCRdb re-called the reads with MiXCR. The table includes roughly 310,000 distinct CDR3 sequences, about 29% detected once. The CDR3 is made up of 16 amino acids. Germline CDR1 and CDR2: SGHVT and SQSDAQ. Trimming removed 5 bases from V and 4 bases from J; junction bases left unmatched: 9. The receptor comes from a human donor in good health (CMV status not recorded). Some clones in this sample may be carry-over from other donors' samples. The chain links TRBV7-4 to TRBJ1-5; TRBD1 agrees at 9 bases. The specimen was cultured PBMCs, collected from culture after CMV antigen stimulation. The CDR3 loop reads CASSPTPGQGNQPQHF. The DNA of the CDR3 is TGTGCCAGCAGCCCGACCCCGGGACAGGGAAATCAGCCCCAGCATTTT.